Below are 16 T cell receptor beta chains sequenced from a single sample in a study of T cell repertoires in cytomegalovirus infection. No antigen is known for these receptors. TCRdb independently ran MiXCR on the reads; one entry per CDR3 protein. The sample has fewer than 950,000 distinct CDR3 sequences; roughly 33% are singletons. This sample comprised cultured CD8+ T cells from PBMCs, obtained from culture after CMV antigen stimulation. The receptors here all came from a human donor in good health (CMV status not recorded). Some clones in this sample may be carry-over from other donors' samples.

The chain links TRBV27 to TRBJ1-6, with D uncertain. V lost 5 bases and J lost 6, with 8 bases in between. This CDR3 is built from 13 residues. Germline assignment: CDR1 MNHEY and CDR2 SMNVEV (reference sequence). The CDR3 nucleotides are TGTGCCAGCAGTATCGGTCCTAATTCACCCCTCCACTTT. This translates into CASSIGPNSPLHF.

The chain uses TRBV24-1 and TRBJ2-3, with D perhaps TRBD1 (5 bases). This CDR3 is 13 amino acids long. The V end lost 1 base, the J end lost 6 bases, and 7 bases lay between the germline ends. Germline V gene lookup returns CDR1 KGHDR and CDR2 SFDVKD. The CDR3 sequence is CATSDFRGDTQYF. Here the CDR3 DNA reads TGTGCCACCAGTGATTTTAGGGGCGATACGCAGTATTTT.

The chain has TRBV6-6 and TRBJ1-2; unclear D gene. CDR1 and CDR2 (germline): MNHNY, SVGAGI (reference sequence). V was pared by 4 bases and J by 1 base, with 16 bases between. The CDR3 extends over 16 amino acids. CDR3 DNA: TGTGCCAGCAGTTGGAGGATCCGTGGGGATAACTATGGCTACACCTTC. Translated: CASSWRIRGDNYGYTF.

This clonotype was found a few times. The genes are TRBV5-4 and TRBJ1-6, with D possibly matching TRBD1 (6 bases). CDR3 length: 17 residues. Deletions cut 4 bases from V and 0 bases from J, with 14 bases between. Germline CDR1 is SGHNT and CDR2 is YYREEE (reference sequence). The CDR3 sequence is CASSQWTVSSYNSPLHF. In DNA form, the CDR3 reads TGTGCCAGCAGCCAGTGGACAGTTAGCTCCTATAATTCACCCCTCCACTTT.

This clonotype occurred a few times. The chain uses TRBV7-9 and TRBJ1-2, with D unresolved. This CDR3 has 13 residues. Germline-derived CDR1 and CDR2 are SEHNR and FQNEAQ (reference sequence). V was clipped by 7 bases and J by 8 bases, with 17 bases between them. CDR3 nucleotides: TGTGCCAGCATCAGCCCGCCGGGTGACGGCTACACCTTC. Translation gives CASISPPGDGYTF. Full variable domain (outside the CDR3, taken from reference TRBV7-9 and TRBJ1-2): DTGVSQNPRHKITKRGQNVTFRCDPISEHNRLYWYRQTLGQGPEFLTYFQNEAQLEKSRLLSDRFSAERPKGSFSTLEIQRTEQGDSAMYLCASISPPGDGYTFGSGTRLTVV.

A few counts support this clonotype. V is TRBV20-1 and J is TRBJ1-5; possible D gene TRBD1, 5 bases. Trimming removed 0 bases from V and 5 bases from J, with 14 bases in between. Germline values: CDR1 DFQATT, CDR2 SNEGSKA (reference sequence). This CDR3 comprises 15 residues. The CDR3 spells CSARDHQGRDQPQHF. DNA for the CDR3: TGCAGTGCTAGAGATCATCAGGGACGGGATCAGCCCCAGCATTTT.

This clonotype was seen many times. The rearrangement joins TRBV7-3 to TRBJ2-1, with D uncertain. Trimming left V 5 bases short and J 6 bases short, with 11 bases between. CDR1 is SGHTA, CDR2 FQGTGA, per germline. This CDR3 comprises 13 residues. CDR3 residues: CASSPSPGNEQFF. The DNA of the CDR3 is TGTGCCAGCAGCCCCTCCCCGGGCAATGAGCAGTTCTTC.

The chain recombines TRBV6-6 with TRBJ1-1; D is uncertain. Deletions cut 6 bases from V and 11 bases from J, with 13 bases between. Looked up from germline, CDR1 is MNHNY and CDR2 is SVGAGI (reference sequence). CDR3 size: 11 residues. CDR3 bases: TGTGCCAGCAGCCCCTGGGGTTGGGCTTTCTTT. Translating gives CASSPWGWAFF.

The rearrangement joins TRBV7-6 to TRBJ2-3; a possible D gene is TRBD2 (6 bases). The CDR3 extends over 17 amino acids. Germline-derived CDR1 and CDR2 are SGHVS and FNYEAQ. V was shortened by 6 bases and J by 8 bases, with 27 bases between the two germline ends. CDR3 DNA: TGTGCCAGCAGTAACGGCGGGGACTCAGACTTCCTCCCTACGCAGTATTTT. It encodes CASSNGGDSDFLPTQYF.

This sequence joins TRBV7-6 and TRBJ1-2; no definite D call. The V gene lost 10 bases and the J gene lost 8 bases, with 20 bases spanning the gap. There are 13 residues in the CDR3. CDR1 is SGHVS, CDR2 FNYEAQ, per germline. Here the CDR3 DNA reads TGTGCCACCGAAAGAGACATTTCGGGGGGCTACACCTTC. The encoded protein is CATERDISGGYTF.

This clonotype was counted a few times. The V gene is TRBV5-4, the J gene TRBJ1-6; 9 nucleotides match TRBD1. Germline V gene data show CDR1 as SGHNT and CDR2 as YYREEE (reference sequence). CDR3 length equals 16 residues. V shed 3 bases, J shed 7 bases, and the junction held 8 bases outside the gene matches. The CDR3 protein is CASSSEAGTGNSPLHF. The CDR3 bases are TGTGCCAGCAGCTCTGAAGCGGGGACAGGGAATTCACCCCTCCACTTT.

The chain is built from TRBV10-3 and TRBJ2-7; 11 nucleotides align to TRBD1. Germline V gives CDR1 ENHRY, CDR2 SYGVKD. V shed 0 bases and J 3 bases; nucleotides not matched to a gene: 1. This CDR3 contains 15 residues. The CDR3 DNA follows: TGTGCCATCAGTGAGTCGGACAGGGGGCTCTACGAGCAGTACTTC. This translates into CAISESDRGLYEQYF.

This chain uses TRBV27 with TRBJ2-2; unclear D gene. V was shortened by 1 base and J by 6 bases, with 6 bases between the two germline ends. This CDR3 contains 13 residues. Germline loops: CDR1 MNHEY, CDR2 SMNVEV (reference sequence). The CDR3 spells CASSLFGSGELFF. Here the CDR3 DNA reads TGTGCCAGCAGTTTATTCGGGTCCGGGGAGCTGTTTTTT.

This clonotype was seen a few times. The chain employs TRBV3-1 and TRBJ2-3, with D hard to call. Looked up from germline, CDR1 is LGHDT and CDR2 is YNNKEL (reference sequence). The V end was cut by 6 bases, the J end by 2 bases, with 15 bases between. This CDR3 comprises 15 residues. The DNA for the CDR3 is TGTGCCAGCAGTCAGCAAGGGTGGTCCACAGATACGCAGTATTTT. Its protein product is CASSQQGWSTDTQYF.

The CDR3 region is CASRQNHRGLRETQYF. The CDR3 nucleotides read TGTGCCAGCAGACAAAACCACAGGGGGTTGCGAGAGACCCAGTACTTC. J is TRBJ2-5 and V is TRBV7-8; 8 bases agree with TRBD1. This CDR3 is 16 amino acids long. Germline trimming cut 6 bases from V and 4 bases from J; bases unmatched to any gene: 13. CDR1 and CDR2 (germline): SGHVS, FQNEAQ.

About this clonotype itself: The junction does not match germline at one end; this may be a read error. CDR3 sequence (DNA): TGTGCTAGCAGCTTAGCGGGAGTTAACAATGAGCAGTTCTTC. Translated, it gives CASSLAGVNNEQFF. This rearrangement joins TRBV7-7 to TRBJ2-1, with 9 bases fitting TRBD2. The germline gives CDR1 SSHAT, CDR2 FNYEAQ (reference sequence). The CDR3 is made up of 14 amino acids.